A selection of T cell receptor beta chains follows, all from one sample in a study of cytomegalovirus exposure and HLA in healthy donors. This table comes from immunoSEQ multiplex PCR, and its TCRdb copy is limited to in-frame clones, with some not included. The table has around 130,000 clones, 70% to 85% seen once. Sequenced input: PBMCs. These receptor sequences come from a woman between 18 and 30 years old in good health and CMV-seropositive. CDR3s include the opening cysteine and the closing phenylalanine or tryptophan. Fields, in order: D gene, J gene, clone size, V gene, CDR3 protein, CDR3 DNA. A D gene is named only where the DNA matches it firmly. Some rows mark clone size as missing; the rest say once, few, many or name a class of expanded clone.

- TRBJ2-7 - TRBV28 CASSSSTDEQYF TGTGCCAGCAGTTCCTCAACAGATGAGCAGTACTTC
TRBD1 TRBJ1-1 - TRBV6-1 CASSTTGGAAAEAFF TGTGCCAGCAGTACCACAGGGGGCGCGGCGGCTGAAGCTTTCTTT
- TRBJ2-3 - TRBV5-4 CATPGGASTDTQYF TGTGCCACCCCTGGGGGGGCTAGCACAGATACGCAGTATTTT
- TRBJ2-1 - TRBV5-4 CASSLVSGENEQFF TGTGCCAGCAGCTTGGTTTCAGGGGAGAATGAGCAGTTCTTC
TRBD2 TRBJ2-5 - TRBV2 CASTGGGAVETQYF TGTGCCAGCACAGGCGGGGGGGCCGTGGAGACCCAGTACTTC
- TRBJ2-7 - TRBV5-4 CASSWRGGYEQYF TGTGCCAGCAGCTGGAGAGGGGGCTACGAGCAGTACTTC
TRBD1 TRBJ2-7 - TRBV10-3 CAISNRDSTYEQYF TGTGCCATCAGTAACCGGGACAGCACCTACGAGCAGTACTTC
- TRBJ1-1 - TRBV18 CASSPPNRPQTNTEAFF TGTGCCAGCTCACCACCGAACAGGCCCCAGACCAACACTGAAGCTTTCTTT
TRBD2 TRBJ2-1 - TRBV27 CASRPGGGGSYNEQFF TGTGCCAGCAGACCGGGAGGGGGGGGCTCCTACAATGAGCAGTTCTTC
TRBD1 TRBJ1-1 once TRBV5-1 CATSEDRGTEAFF TGCGCCACGTCCGAAGACAGGGGCACTGAAGCTTTCTTT
- TRBJ2-5 few TRBV6-5 CASGTSPQETQYF TGTGCCAGCGGTACTAGCCCCCAAGAGACCCAGTACTTC